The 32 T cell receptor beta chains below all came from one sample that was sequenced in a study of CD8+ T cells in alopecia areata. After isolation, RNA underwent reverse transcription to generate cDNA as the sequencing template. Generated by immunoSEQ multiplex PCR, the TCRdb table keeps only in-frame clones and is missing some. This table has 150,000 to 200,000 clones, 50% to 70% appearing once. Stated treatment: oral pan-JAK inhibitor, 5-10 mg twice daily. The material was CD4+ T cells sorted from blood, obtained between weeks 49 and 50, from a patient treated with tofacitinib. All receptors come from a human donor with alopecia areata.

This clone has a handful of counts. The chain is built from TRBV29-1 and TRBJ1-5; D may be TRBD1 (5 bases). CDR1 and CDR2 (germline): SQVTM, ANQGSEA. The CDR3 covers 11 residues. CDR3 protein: CEMGEDQPQHF. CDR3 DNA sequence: TGCGAGATGGGGGAGGATCAGCCCCAGCATTTT.

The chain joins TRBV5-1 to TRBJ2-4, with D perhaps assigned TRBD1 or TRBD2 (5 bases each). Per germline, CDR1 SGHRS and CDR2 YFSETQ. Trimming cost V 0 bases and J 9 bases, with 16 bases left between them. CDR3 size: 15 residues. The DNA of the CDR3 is TGCGCCAGCAGCTTGGAAGGGACCACGGCCGGCATTCAGTACTTC. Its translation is CASSLEGTTAGIQYF.

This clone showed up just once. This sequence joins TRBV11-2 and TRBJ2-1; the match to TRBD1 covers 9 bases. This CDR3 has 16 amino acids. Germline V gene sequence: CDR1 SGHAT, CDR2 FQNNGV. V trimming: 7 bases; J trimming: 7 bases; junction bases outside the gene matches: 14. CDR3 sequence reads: CASTLSGTGKINEQFF. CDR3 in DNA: TGTGCCAGCACCCTTTCCGGGACAGGGAAGATTAATGAGCAGTTCTTC.

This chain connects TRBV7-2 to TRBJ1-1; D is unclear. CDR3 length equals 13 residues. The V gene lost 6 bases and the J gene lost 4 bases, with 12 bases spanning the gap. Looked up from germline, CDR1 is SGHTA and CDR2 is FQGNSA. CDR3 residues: CASRNAAGTEAFF. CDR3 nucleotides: TGTGCCAGCAGGAACGCGGCTGGCACTGAAGCTTTCTTT.

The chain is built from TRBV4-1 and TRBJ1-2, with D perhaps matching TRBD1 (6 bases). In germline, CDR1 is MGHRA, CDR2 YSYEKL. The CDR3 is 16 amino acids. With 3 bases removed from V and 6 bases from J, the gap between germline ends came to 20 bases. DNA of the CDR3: TGCGCCAGCAGCCAGCCAACTTCCGGGACATCAAATGGCTACACCTTC. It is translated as CASSQPTSGTSNGYTF.

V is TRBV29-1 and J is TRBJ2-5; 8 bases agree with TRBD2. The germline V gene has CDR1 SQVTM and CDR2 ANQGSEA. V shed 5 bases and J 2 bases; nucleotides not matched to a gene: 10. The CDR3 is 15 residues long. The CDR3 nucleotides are TGCAGCGTTCGGATTGGCGGGGGGTCACAAGAGACCCAGTACTTC. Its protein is CSVRIGGGSQETQYF.

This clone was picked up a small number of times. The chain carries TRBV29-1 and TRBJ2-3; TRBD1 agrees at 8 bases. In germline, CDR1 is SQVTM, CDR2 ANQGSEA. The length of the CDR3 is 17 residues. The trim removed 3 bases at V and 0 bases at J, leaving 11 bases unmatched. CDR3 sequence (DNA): TGCAGCGTTGAGTGGCTAGCTGGACAGGGTAGCACAGATACGCAGTATTTT. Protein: CSVEWLAGQGSTDTQYF.

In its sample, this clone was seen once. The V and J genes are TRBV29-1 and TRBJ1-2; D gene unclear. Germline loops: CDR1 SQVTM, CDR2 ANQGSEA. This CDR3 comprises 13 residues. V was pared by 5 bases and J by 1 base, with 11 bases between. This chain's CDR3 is CSVTGRNNYGYTF. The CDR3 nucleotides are TGCAGCGTTACTGGACGGAATAACTATGGCTACACCTTC. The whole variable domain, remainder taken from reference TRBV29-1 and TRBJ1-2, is SAVISQKPSRDICQRGTSLTIQCQVDSQVTMMFWYRQQPGQSLTLIATANQGSEATYESGFVIDKFPISRPNLTFSTLTVSNMSPEDSSIYLCSVTGRNNYGYTFGSGTRLTVV.

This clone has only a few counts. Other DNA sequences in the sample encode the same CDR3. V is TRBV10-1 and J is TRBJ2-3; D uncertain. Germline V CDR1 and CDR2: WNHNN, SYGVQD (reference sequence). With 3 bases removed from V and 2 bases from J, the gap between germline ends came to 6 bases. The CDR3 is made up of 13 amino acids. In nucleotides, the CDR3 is TGCGCCAGCAGTGACCCAGACACAGATACGCAGTATTTT. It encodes CASSDPDTDTQYF.

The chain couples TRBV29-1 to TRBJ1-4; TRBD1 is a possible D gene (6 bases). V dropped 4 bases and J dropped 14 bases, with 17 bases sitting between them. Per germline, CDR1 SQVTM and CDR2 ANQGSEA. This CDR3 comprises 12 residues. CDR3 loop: CSVVSQGTFLFF. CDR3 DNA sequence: TGCAGCGTTGTTAGCCAGGGGACGTTCCTGTTTTTT.

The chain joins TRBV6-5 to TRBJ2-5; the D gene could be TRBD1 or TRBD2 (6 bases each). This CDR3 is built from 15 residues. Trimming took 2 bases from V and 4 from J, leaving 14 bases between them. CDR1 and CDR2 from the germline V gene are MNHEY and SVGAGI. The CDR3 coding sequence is TGTGCCAGCAGTTACCCCAGGGGCGGGATAGAGACCCAGTACTTC. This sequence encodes CASSYPRGGIETQYF.

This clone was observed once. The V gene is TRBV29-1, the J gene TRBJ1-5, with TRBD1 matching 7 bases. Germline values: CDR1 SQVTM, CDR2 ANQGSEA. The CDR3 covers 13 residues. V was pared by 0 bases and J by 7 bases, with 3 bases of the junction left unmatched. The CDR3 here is CSVEENRGQPQHF. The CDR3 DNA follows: TGCAGCGTTGAAGAAAACAGGGGACAGCCCCAGCATTTT.

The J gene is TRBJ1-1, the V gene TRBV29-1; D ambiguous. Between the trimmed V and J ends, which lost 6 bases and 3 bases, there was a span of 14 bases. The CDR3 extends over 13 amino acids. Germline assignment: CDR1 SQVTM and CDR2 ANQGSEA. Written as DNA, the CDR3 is TGCAGCGTCACGGATGGAATCTACACTGAAGCTTTCTTT. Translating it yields CSVTDGIYTEAFF.

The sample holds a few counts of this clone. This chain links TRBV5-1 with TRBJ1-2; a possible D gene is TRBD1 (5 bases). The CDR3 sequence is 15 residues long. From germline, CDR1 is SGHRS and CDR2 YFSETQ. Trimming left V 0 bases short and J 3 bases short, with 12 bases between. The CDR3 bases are TGCGCCAGCAGCTTGGGTTCAGGGCGGGACTATGGCTACACCTTC. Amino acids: CASSLGSGRDYGYTF. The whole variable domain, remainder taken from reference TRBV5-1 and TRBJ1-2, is KAGVTQTPRYLIKTRGQQVTLSCSPISGHRSVSWYQQTPGQGLQFLFEYFSETQRNKGNFPGRFSGRQFSNSRSEMNVSTLELGDSALYLCASSLGSGRDYGYTFGSGTRLTVV.

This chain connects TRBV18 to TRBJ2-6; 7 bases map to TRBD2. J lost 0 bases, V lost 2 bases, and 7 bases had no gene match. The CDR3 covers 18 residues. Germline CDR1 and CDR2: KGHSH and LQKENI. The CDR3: CASSPRLAEYSGANVLTF. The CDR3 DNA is TGTGCCAGCTCACCAAGACTAGCAGAATACTCTGGGGCCAACGTCCTGACTTTC.

Written as DNA, the CDR3 is TGTGCCGCTTCGGGGCCCGGAGGGGAGCTGTTTTTT. It yields the protein CAASGPGGELFF. The genes are TRBV30 and TRBJ2-2, with D perhaps matching TRBD1 or TRBD2 (5 bases each). This CDR3 contains 12 residues. The germline gives CDR1 GTSNPN, CDR2 SVGIG (reference sequence). V was cut by 8 bases and J by 8 bases, with 15 bases left in between.

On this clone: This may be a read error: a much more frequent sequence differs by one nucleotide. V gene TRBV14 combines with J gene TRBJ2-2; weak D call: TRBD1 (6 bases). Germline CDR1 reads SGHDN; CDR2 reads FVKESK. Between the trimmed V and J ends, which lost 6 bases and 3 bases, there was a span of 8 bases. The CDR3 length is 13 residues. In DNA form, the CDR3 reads TGTGCCAGCAGTTACAGGGACACCGGGGAGCTGTTTTTT. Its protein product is CASSYRDTGELFF.

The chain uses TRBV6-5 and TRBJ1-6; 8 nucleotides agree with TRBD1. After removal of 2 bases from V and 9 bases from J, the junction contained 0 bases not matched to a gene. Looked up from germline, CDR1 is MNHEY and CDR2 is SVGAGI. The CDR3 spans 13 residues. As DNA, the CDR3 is TGTGCCAGCAGTTACGACAGGGGTTCACCCCTCCACTTT. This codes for CASSYDRGSPLHF.

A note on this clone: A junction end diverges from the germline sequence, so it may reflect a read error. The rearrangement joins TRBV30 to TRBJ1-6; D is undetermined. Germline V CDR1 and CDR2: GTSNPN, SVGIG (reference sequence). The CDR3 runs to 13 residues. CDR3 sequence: CAWTPPSETRVYF. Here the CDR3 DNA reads TGTGCCTGGACCCCCCCGTCGGAGACACGGGTTTATTTT.

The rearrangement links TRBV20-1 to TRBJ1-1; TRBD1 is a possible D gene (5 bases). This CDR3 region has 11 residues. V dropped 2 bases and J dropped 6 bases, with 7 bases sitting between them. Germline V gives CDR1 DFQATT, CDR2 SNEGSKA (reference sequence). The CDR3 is CSARSGPEAFF. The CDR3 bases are TGCAGTGCTAGATCAGGGCCTGAAGCTTTCTTT.

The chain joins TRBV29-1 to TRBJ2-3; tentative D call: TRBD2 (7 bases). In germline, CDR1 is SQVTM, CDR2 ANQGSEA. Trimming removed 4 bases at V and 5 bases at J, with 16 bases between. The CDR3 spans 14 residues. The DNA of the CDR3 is TGCAGCGTTGTTGTGGGGGGGCCTGTAGATACGCAGTATTTT. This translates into CSVVVGGPVDTQYF.

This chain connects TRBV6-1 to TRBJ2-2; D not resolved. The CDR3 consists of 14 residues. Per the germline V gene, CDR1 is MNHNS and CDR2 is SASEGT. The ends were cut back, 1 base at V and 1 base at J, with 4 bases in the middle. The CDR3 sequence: CASSEDWNTGELFF. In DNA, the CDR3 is TGTGCCAGCAGTGAAGATTGGAACACCGGGGAGCTGTTTTTT.

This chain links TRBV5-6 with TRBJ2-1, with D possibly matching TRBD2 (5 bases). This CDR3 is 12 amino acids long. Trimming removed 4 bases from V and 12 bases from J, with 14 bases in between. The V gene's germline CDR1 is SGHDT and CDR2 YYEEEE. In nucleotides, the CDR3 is TGTGCCAGCAGCCGGACTGGTCTTATGCAGTTCTTC. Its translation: CASSRTGLMQFF.

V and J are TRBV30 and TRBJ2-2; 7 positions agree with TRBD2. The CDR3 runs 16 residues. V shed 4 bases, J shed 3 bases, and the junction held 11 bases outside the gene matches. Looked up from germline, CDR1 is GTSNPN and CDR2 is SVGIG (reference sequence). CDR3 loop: CAWTQWGGGDTGELFF. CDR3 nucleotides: TGTGCCTGGACCCAGTGGGGGGGAGGCGACACCGGGGAGCTGTTTTTT.

The CDR3: CASLSGRYGYTF. The CDR3 DNA reads as TGTGCCAGTCTCTCAGGGCGATATGGCTACACCTTC. The J gene is TRBJ1-2, the V gene TRBV19, with a possible D match to TRBD1 (5 bases). V lost 8 bases, J lost 5 bases, and 12 bases lay in between. Germline V gene data show CDR1 as LNHDA and CDR2 as SQIVND (reference sequence). This CDR3 is built from 12 residues.

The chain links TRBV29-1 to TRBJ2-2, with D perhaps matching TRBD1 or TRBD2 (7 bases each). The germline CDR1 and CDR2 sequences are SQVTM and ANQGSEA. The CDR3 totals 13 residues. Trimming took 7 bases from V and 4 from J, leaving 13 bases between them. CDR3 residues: CSGDREGTGELFF. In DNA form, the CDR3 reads TGCAGCGGAGACAGGGAGGGCACCGGGGAGCTGTTTTTT.

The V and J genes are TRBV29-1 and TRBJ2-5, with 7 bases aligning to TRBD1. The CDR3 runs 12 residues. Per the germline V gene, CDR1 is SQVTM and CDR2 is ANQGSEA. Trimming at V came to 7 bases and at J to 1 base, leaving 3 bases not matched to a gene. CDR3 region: CSGRQGQETQYF. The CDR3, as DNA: TGCAGCGGACGACAGGGCCAAGAGACCCAGTACTTC. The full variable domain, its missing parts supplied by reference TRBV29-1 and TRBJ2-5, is SAVISQKPSRDICQRGTSLTIQCQVDSQVTMMFWYRQQPGQSLTLIATANQGSEATYESGFVIDKFPISRPNLTFSTLTVSNMSPEDSSIYLCSGRQGQETQYFGPGTRLLVL.

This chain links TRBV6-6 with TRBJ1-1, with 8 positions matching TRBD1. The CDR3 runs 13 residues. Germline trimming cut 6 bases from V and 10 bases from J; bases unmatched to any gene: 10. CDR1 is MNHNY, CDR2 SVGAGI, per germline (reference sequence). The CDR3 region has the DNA TGTGCCAGCAGAGGGACAGGACTACGTGGAGCTTTCTTT. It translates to CASRGTGLRGAFF.

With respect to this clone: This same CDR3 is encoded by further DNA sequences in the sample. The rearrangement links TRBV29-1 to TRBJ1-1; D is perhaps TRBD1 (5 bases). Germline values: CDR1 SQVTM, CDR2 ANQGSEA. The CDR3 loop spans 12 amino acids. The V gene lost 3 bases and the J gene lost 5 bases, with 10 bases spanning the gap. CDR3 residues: CSVDQGGTEAFF. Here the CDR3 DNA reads TGCAGCGTTGACCAGGGAGGTACTGAAGCTTTCTTT. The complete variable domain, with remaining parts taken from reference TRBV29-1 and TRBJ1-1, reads SAVISQKPSRDICQRGTSLTIQCQVDSQVTMMFWYRQQPGQSLTLIATANQGSEATYESGFVIDKFPISRPNLTFSTLTVSNMSPEDSSIYLCSVDQGGTEAFFGQGTRLTVV.

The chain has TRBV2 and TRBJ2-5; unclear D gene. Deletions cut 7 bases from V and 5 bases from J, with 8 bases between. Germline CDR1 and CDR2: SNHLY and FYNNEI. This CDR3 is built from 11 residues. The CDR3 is CASTLGETQYF. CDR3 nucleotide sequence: TGTGCCAGCACCCTGGGGGAGACCCAGTACTTC.

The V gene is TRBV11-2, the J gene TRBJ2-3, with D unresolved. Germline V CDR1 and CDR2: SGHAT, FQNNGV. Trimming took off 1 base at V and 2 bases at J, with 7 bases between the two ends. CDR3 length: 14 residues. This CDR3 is CASSLGHATDTQYF. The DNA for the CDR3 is TGTGCCAGCAGCTTAGGTCACGCCACAGATACGCAGTATTTT.

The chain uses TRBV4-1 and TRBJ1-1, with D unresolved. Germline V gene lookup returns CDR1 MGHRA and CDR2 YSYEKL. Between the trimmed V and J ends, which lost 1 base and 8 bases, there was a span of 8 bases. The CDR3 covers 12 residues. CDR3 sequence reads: CASSQVAEEAFF. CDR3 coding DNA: TGCGCCAGCAGCCAAGTCGCAGAAGAAGCTTTCTTT.